This TCR beta chain was obtained from a study of cytomegalovirus exposure and HLA in healthy donors. Overall study findings and caveats: Associated with HLA alleles at 0.05 false discovery rate in a later analysis were approximately 17,000 TCR beta sequences.

Donors had nominal health at sampling but likely had unrecorded immune exposures. Germline-derived CDR1 and CDR2 are SQVTM and ANQGSEA. This CDR3 is 14 amino acids long. V was cut by 6 bases and J by 1 base, with 12 bases left in between. 13 Jbeta primers and 60 Vbeta primers were used for the PCR. Assay used: immunoSEQ multiplex PCR; TCRdb lists only in-frame clones, some missing. The sample has 100,000 to 150,000 clones; roughly 75% are singletons. This clone showed up just once. Its antigen is unknown. The chain employs TRBV29-1 and TRBJ2-2; D call uncertain. Sequencing input: PBMCs. This TCR was sampled from a woman aged 50 to 60 in good health and CMV-seronegative. The CDR3 spells CSVEPRLNTGELFF. The CDR3 nucleotides read TGCAGCGTCGAACCTAGGTTGAACACCGGGGAGCTGTTTTTT.